The clone carrying this TCR beta chain was picked up a small number of times. No antigen is known for it. It was one heparinised blood draw, averaging about 116 mL, that each donor gave. This sample is part of a study of beta chain features in type 1 diabetes. Study-wide results and limits: Sequencing used cDNA, and cells with high TCR expression could therefore be over-represented.

As every portion of the isolated RNA was reverse transcribed, the sequencing read expressed TCRB transcripts. The method was immunoSEQ multiplex PCR; TCRdb's version includes in-frame clones alone and lacks a portion of them. This sample has some 900,000 clones; 15% to 20% occur once, and the top ten carry around 0.02%. In germline, CDR1 is MDHEN, CDR2 SYDVKM. The V end lost 3 bases, the J end lost 5 bases, and 9 bases lay between the germline ends. CDR3 length: 13 amino acids. The chain is built from TRBV28 and TRBJ2-3, with D perhaps matching TRBD2 (6 bases). Sequences were obtained from naive CD4+ T cells from blood. The source is a woman under 30 in good health. The DNA of the CDR3 is TGTGCCAGCAGTTTCGCGGGGTTAGATACGCAGTATTTT. Translating it yields CASSFAGLDTQYF.